This TCR beta chain was observed in a study of blood T cell repertoires in COVID-19. As for the study in general: COVID-19 samples, acute and convalescent, were from the United States, Italy and Spain. Sample material is recorded as cDNA or gDNA derived from T cells, B-cell-depleted T cells, or PBMCs.

Source study methods: By means of reference gene primer amplification, nucleated cell counts were estimated. This table comes from immunoSEQ multiplex PCR, and its TCRdb copy is limited to in-frame clones, with some not included. V and J calls and clone size are given by that table; D and trimming were obtained from the DNA. The sample yields roughly 63,000 clones, 74% seen once. The CDR3 spans 13 residues. CDR1 LNHDA and CDR2 SQIVND come from the germline V gene (reference sequence). Trimming removed 5 bases at V and 4 bases at J, with 9 bases between. Sequencing was performed on peripheral blood. This chain connects TRBV19 to TRBJ2-1; D call uncertain. The TCR was taken from a woman older than 75 with acute or convalescent COVID-19. Here the CDR3 reads CASSDRVYNEQFF. The CDR3 region has the DNA TGTGCCAGTAGTGACCGGGTATACAATGAGCAGTTCTTC.